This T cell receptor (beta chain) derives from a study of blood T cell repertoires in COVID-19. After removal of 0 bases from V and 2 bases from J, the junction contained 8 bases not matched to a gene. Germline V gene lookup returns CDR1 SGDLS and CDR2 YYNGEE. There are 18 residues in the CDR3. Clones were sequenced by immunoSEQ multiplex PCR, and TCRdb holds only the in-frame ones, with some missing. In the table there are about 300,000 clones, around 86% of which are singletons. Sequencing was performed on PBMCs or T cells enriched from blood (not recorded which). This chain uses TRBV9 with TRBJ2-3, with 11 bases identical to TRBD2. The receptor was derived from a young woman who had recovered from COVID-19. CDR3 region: CASSVGASGGTTTDTQYF. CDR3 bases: TGTGCCAGCAGCGTAGGTGCTAGCGGGGGGACTACCACAGATACGCAGTATTTT.